This is a list of T cell receptor beta chains from one sample in a study of blood T cell repertoires in COVID-19. Clones were read by immunoSEQ multiplex PCR, and TCRdb kept only the in-frame ones, dropping some. The data show 55,000 to 85,000 clones, approximately 88% seen once. The material sequenced was peripheral blood. All receptors derive from a human donor in a cohort sampled during active COVID-19. The CDR3 runs from the conserved cysteine through the conserved F or W. The D gene is left open where the match is weak. Not every row has a clone size; where given, it reads once, few, many or a size class.

TRBJ2-6	NA	TRBV27	once	CASSPQGGNVLTF	TGTGCCAGCAGTCCCCAGGGGGGCAACGTCCTGACTTTC
TRBJ1-1	NA	TRBV5-5	NA	CASRSQGRNTEAFF	TGTGCCAGCAGATCCCAGGGCCGGAACACTGAAGCTTTCTTT
TRBJ1-2	NA	TRBV30	NA	CAWGGTTGARETNYGYTF	TGTGCCTGGGGGGGGACTACCGGGGCCAGGGAAACTAACTATGGCTACACCTTC
TRBJ2-7	NA	TRBV12-1	NA	CASIWESAGEWPCYEQYF	TGTGCCAGCATTTGGGAGTCCGCAGGCGAATGGCCTTGCTACGAGCAGTACTTC
TRBJ2-7	TRBD2	TRBV7-9	NA	CASSTERGEQYF	TGTGCCAGCAGCACCGAGCGGGGCGAGCAGTACTTC
TRBJ2-1	NA	TRBV6-5	NA	CASSYAGGRYNEQFF	TGTGCCAGCAGTTACGCTGGGGGCCGCTACAATGAGCAGTTCTTC
TRBJ2-3	TRBD2	TRBV20-1	NA	CSASELAGVNTQYF	TGCAGTGCTAGTGAACTAGCGGGAGTGAATACGCAGTATTTT
TRBJ1-1	NA	TRBV27	NA	CASYPYLGRNTEAFF	TGTGCCAGCTATCCATATTTGGGGAGAAACACTGAAGCTTTCTTT
TRBJ2-7	NA	TRBV7-3	NA	CASHTPDSIHEQYF	TGTGCCAGCCACACCCCCGACAGCATCCACGAGCAGTACTTC
TRBJ2-1	TRBD2	TRBV14	NA	CASSQVSGRAYNEQFF	TGTGCCAGCAGCCAAGTGAGCGGGAGAGCTTACAATGAGCAGTTCTTC
TRBJ1-4	TRBD1	TRBV2	NA	CASRQGGEKLFF	TGTGCCAGCAGGCAGGGGGGAGAAAAACTGTTTTTT
TRBJ1-5	TRBD1	TRBV27	NA	CASSPFPSGGGQPQHF	TGTGCCAGCAGTCCCTTCCCTTCAGGGGGCGGTCAGCCCCAGCATTTT
TRBJ1-2	NA	TRBV30	NA	CAWSGQGGGGYTF	TGTGCCTGGAGTGGGCAGGGAGGGGGTGGCTACACCTTC
TRBJ2-1	TRBD1	TRBV7-6	NA	CASSPPDRPQFF	TGTGCCAGCAGCCCGCCGGACAGGCCGCAGTTCTTC
TRBJ1-3	TRBD1	TRBV5-1	few	CASSSGTGSENTIYF	TGCGCCAGCAGCTCTGGGACAGGGTCCGAAAACACCATATATTTT
TRBJ2-5	TRBD2	TRBV2	NA	CASNERGSRETQYF	TGTGCCAGCAACGAGCGGGGGTCGAGGGAGACCCAGTACTTC
TRBJ2-1	TRBD2	TRBV7-2	NA	CASRPGLAGASYNEQFF	TGTGCCAGCAGGCCGGGACTAGCGGGGGCTTCCTACAATGAGCAGTTCTTC
TRBJ1-5	NA	TRBV2	NA	CASTREGGSNQPQHF	TGTGCCAGCACCAGGGAAGGGGGAAGCAATCAGCCCCAGCATTTT